The clone carrying this T cell receptor beta chain turned up a few times. Its antigen is currently unknown. Naive T cells were sorted: CD4+CD8-CD45RO-CD45RA+ for CD4+, CD8+CD4-CD45RA+CD27bright for CD8+. Germline V gives CDR1 SQVTM, CDR2 ANQGSEA. Trimming cost V 7 bases and J 4 bases; bases outside gene matches: 5. The length of the CDR3 is 12 residues. TCR libraries were built from 450 to 650 ng of total RNA by linear amplification. TCRdb independently ran MiXCR on the reads; one entry per CDR3 protein. The sample lists around 180,000 distinct CDR3 sequences, 65% to 80% occurring once. This entry comes from a study of healthy donors' naive CD4 and CD8 T cells. Study results and caveats: Negatively charged CDR3s marked CD8+ lineage; positively charged CDR3s marked CD4+ lineage.

This clonotype was sampled from a pool of human donors in good health; the sample pools cells from several healthy donors. V usage is TRBV29-1 and J usage is TRBJ1-1, with 8 bases identical to TRBD1. The sample consisted of naive CD4+ and CD8+ T cells sorted from blood, pooled from several donors. CDR3 amino acids: CSAVTGGTEAFF. Here the CDR3 DNA reads TGCAGCGCCGTCACAGGGGGCACTGAAGCTTTCTTT.